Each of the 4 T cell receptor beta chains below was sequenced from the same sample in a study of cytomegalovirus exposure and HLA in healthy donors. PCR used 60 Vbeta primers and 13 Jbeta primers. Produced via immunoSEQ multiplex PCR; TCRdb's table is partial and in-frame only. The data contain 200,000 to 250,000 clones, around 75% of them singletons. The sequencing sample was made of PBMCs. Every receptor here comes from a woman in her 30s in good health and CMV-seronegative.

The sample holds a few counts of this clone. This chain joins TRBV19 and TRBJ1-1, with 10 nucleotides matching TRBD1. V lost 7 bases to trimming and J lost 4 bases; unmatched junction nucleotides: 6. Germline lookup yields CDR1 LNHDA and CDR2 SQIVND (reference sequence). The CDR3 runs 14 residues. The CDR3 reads CASTHRDRGTEAFF. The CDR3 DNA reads TGTGCCAGTACCCACCGGGACAGGGGCACTGAAGCTTTCTTT. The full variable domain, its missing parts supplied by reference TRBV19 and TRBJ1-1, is DGGITQSPKYLFRKEGQNVTLSCEQNLNHDAMYWYRQDPGQGLRLIYYSQIVNDFQKGDIAEGYSVSREKKESFPLTVTSAQKNPTAFYLCASTHRDRGTEAFFGQGTRLTVV.

The CDR3 sequence is CASRYVDTNEQFF. CDR3 coding DNA: TGTGCCAGCAGGTACGTGGACACCAATGAGCAGTTCTTC. The chain recombines TRBV5-4 with TRBJ2-1; D perhaps matches TRBD1 (5 bases). V lost 5 bases to trimming and J lost 6 bases, with 12 bases between them. CDR3 length: 13 residues. CDR1 is SGHNT and CDR2 is YYREEE in the germline V gene (reference sequence).

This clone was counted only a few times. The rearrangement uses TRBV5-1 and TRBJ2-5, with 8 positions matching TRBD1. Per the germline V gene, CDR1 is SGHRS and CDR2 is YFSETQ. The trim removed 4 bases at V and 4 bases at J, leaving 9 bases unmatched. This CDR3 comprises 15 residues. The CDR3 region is CASSLQPGGSETQYF. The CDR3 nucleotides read TGCGCCAGCAGCCTACAGCCAGGGGGCTCAGAGACCCAGTACTTC.

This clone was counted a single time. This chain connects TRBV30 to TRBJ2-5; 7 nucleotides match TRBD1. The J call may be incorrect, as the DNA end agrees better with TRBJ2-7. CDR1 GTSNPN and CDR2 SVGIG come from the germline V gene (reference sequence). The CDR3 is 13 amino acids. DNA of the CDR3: TGTGCCTGGACTCCGACAGGGACCTACGAGCAGTACTTC. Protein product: CAWTPTGTYEQYF.